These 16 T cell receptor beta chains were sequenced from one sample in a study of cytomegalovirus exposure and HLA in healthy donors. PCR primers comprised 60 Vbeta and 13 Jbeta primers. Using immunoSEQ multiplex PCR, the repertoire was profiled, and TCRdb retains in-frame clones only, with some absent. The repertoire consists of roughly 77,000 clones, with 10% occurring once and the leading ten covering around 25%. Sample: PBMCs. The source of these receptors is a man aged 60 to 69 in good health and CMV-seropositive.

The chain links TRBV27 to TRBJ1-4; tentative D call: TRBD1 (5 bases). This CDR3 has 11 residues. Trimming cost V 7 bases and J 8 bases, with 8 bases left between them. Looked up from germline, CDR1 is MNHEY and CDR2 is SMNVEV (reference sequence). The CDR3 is CASTSGEKLFF. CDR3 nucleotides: TGTGCCAGCACCTCAGGGGAAAAACTGTTTTTT.

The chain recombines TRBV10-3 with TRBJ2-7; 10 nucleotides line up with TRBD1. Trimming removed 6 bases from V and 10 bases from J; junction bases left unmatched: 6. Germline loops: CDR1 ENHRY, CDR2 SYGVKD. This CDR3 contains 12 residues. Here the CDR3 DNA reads TGTGCCATCAGGACGACAGGGGGCGATCAGTACGTC. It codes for CAIRTTGGDQYV.

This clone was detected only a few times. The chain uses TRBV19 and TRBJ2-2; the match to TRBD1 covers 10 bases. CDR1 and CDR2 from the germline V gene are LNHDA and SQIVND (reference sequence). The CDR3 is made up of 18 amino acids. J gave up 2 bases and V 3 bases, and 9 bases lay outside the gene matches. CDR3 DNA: TGTGCCAGTAGTATCTTAAGGGGACAGGGGCAAAACACCGGGGAGCTGTTTTTT. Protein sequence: CASSILRGQGQNTGELFF.

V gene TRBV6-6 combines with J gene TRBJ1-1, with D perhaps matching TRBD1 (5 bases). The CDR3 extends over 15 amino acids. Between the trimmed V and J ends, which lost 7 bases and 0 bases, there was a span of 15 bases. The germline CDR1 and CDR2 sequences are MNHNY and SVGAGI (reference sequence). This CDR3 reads CASTTRTFMNTEAFF. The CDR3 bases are TGTGCCAGCACCACCCGGACATTCATGAACACTGAAGCTTTCTTT.

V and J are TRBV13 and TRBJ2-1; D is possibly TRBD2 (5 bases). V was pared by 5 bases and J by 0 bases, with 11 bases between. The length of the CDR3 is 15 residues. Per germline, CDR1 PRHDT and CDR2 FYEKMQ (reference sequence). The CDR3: CASSQQRNSYNEQFF. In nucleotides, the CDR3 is TGTGCCAGCAGCCAGCAGCGGAACTCCTACAATGAGCAGTTCTTC.

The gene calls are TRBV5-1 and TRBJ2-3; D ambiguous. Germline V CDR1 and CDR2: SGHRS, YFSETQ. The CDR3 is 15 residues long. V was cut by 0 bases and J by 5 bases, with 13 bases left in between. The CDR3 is CASSLVLPTGDTQYF. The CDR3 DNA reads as TGCGCCAGCAGCTTGGTACTACCCACGGGAGATACGCAGTATTTT.

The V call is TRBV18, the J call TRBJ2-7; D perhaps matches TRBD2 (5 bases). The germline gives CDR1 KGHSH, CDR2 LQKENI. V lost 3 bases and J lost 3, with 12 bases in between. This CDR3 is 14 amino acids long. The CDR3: CASSPSYGIYEQYV. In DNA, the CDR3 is TGTGCCAGCTCACCTAGCTACGGGATCTACGAGCAGTACGTC.

The CDR3 coding sequence is TGTGCCAGCTACAGGGGCCTGAGCTCCTACAATGAGCAGTTCTTC. Translation gives CASYRGLSSYNEQFF. The chain recombines TRBV5-4 with TRBJ2-1; 7 bases agree with TRBD1. In germline, CDR1 is SGHNT, CDR2 YYREEE (reference sequence). V lost 7 bases and J lost 0; bases outside the gene matches: 7. This CDR3 is 15 amino acids long. Looking up the rest from reference TRBV5-4 and TRBJ2-1 gives the full variable domain: ETGVTQSPTHLIKTRGQQVTLRCSSQSGHNTVSWYQQALGQGPQFIFQYYREEENGRGNFPPRFSGLQFPNYSSELNVNALELDDSALYLCASYRGLSSYNEQFFGPGTRLTVL.

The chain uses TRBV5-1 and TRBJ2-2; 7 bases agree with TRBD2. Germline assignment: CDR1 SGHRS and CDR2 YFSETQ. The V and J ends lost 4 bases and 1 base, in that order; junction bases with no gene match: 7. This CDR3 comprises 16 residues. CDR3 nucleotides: TGCGCCAGCAGCCCGGGGGGACGGTTGAACACCGGGGAGCTGTTTTTT. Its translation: CASSPGGRLNTGELFF.

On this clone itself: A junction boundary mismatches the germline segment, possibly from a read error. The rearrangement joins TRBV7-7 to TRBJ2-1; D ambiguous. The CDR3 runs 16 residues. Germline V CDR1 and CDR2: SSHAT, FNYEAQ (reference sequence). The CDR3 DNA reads TGTGCTAGCAGCCTTCTGGGCGCGAGCTCCTACAATGAGCAGTTCTTC. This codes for CASSLLGASSYNEQFF. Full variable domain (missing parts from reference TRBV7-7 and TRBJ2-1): GAGVSQSPRYKVTKRGQDVTLRCDPISSHATLYWYQQALGQGPEFLTYFNYEAQPDKSGLPSDRFSAERPEGSISTLTIQRTEQRDSAMYRCASSLLGASSYNEQFFGPGTRLTVL.

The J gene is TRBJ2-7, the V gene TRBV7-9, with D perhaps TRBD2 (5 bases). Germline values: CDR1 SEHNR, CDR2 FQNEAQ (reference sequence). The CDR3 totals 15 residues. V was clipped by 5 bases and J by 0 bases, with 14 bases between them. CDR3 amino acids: CASSDRTDNSYEQYF. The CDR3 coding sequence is TGTGCCAGCAGCGATCGGACTGACAACTCCTACGAGCAGTACTTC.

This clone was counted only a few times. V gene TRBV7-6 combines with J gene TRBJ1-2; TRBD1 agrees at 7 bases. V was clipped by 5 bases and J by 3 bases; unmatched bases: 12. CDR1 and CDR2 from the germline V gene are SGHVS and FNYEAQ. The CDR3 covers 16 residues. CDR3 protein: CASSRGGITGDYGYTF. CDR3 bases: TGTGCCAGCAGCCGTGGGGGGATTACAGGGGACTATGGCTACACCTTC.

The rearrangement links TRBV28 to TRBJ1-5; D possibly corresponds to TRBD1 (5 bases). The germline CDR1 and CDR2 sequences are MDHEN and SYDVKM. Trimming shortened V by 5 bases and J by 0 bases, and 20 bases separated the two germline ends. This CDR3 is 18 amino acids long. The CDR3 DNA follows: TGTGCCAGCAGTCTTACCATCCGGGGGATGTATAGCAATCAGCCCCAGCATTTT. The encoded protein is CASSLTIRGMYSNQPQHF.

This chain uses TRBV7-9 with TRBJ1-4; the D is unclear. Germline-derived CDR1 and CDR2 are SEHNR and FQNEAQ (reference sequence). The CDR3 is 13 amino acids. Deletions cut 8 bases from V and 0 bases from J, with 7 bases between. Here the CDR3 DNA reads TGTGCCAGCGGCGGCTCAACTAATGAAAAACTGTTTTTT. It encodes CASGGSTNEKLFF.

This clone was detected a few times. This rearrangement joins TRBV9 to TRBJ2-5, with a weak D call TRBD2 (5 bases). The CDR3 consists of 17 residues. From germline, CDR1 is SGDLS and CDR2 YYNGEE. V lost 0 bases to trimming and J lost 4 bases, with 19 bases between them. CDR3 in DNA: TGTGCCAGCAGCGTAGTAGGGAGCGGAGGAGTGCCAGAGACCCAGTACTTC. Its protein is CASSVVGSGGVPETQYF.

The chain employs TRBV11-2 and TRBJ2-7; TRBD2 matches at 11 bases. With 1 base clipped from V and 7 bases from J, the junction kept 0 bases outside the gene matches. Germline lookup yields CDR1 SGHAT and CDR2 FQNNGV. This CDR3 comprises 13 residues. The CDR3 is CASSLGLAGEQYF. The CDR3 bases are TGTGCCAGCAGCTTAGGACTAGCGGGGGAGCAGTACTTC.